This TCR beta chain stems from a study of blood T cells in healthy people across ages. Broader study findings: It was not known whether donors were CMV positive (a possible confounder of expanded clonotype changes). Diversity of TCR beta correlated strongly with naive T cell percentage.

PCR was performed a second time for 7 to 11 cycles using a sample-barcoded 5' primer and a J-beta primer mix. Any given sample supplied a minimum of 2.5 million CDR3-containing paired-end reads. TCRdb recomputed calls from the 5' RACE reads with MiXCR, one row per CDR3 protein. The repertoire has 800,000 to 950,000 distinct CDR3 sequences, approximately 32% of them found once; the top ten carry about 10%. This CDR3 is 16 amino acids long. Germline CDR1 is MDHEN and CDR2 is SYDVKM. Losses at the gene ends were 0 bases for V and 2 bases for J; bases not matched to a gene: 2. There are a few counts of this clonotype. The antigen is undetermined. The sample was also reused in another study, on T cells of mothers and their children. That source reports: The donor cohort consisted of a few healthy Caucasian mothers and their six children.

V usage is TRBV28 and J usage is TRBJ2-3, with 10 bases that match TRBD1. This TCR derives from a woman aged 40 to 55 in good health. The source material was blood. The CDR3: CASSLWGTGDTDTQYF. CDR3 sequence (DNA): TGTGCCAGCAGTTTATGGGGGACAGGGGACACAGATACGCAGTATTTT. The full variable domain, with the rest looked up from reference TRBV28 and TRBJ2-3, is DVKVTQSSRYLVKRTGEKVFLECVQDMDHENMFWYRQDPGLGLRLIYFSYDVKMKEKGDIPEGYSVSREKKERFSLILESASTNQTSMYLCASSLWGTGDTDTQYFGPGTRLTVL.